This TCR beta chain was recorded in a study of T-cell memory formation after mild COVID-19. Study outcomes and limitations: Some responding clones appeared in pre-infection memory, suggesting cross-reactive memory joined. Day 15 to 85 contracting clones showed balanced CD4/CD8; day 15 to 37 expanders favored CD4+.

About this clonotype: Its antigen is not known.

Germline V CDR1 and CDR2: LNHDA, SQIVND (reference sequence). CDR3 size: 15 residues. V lost 6 bases to trimming and J lost 3 bases, with 15 bases between them. 5'RACE with constant-segment primers yielded barcoded, UMI-tagged TCR alpha and TCR beta cDNA libraries. One entry per CDR3 protein, called by TCRdb with MiXCR from the 5' RACE reads. The sample records 220,000 or so distinct CDR3 sequences, 9% to 10% being singletons. The sequence came from a man between 18 and 29 years old who had mild COVID-19 (a few samples of this study predate the infection). Cell type and time point are not known. This sequence joins TRBV19 and TRBJ2-4; D tentatively fits TRBD1 or TRBD2 (5 bases each). The sample consisted of PBMCs or a T cell subset sorted from them (not recorded which). CDR3 in DNA: TGTGCCAGTAGCGAGGGACCTGGGGTCAAAAACATTCAGTACTTC. It yields the protein CASSEGPGVKNIQYF.